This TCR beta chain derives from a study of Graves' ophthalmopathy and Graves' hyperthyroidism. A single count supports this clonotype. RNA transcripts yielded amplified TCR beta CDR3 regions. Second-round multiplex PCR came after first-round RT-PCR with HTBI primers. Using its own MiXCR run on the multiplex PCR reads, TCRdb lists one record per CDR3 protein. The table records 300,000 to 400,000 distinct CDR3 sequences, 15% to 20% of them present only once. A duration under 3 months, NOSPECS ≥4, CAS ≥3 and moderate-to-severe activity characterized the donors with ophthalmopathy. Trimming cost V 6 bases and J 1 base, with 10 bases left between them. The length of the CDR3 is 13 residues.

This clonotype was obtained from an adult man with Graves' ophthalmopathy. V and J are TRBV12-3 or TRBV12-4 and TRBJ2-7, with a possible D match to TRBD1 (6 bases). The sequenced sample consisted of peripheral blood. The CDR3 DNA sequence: TGTGCCAGCAGGGGGGACATATCCTACGAGCAGTACTTC. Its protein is CASRGDISYEQYF.